Following are 29 T cell receptor beta chains from one sample sequenced in a study of molecular identifiers for immune sequencing clone quantification. TCRdb analysed the PCR reads with MiXCR anew, one entry per CDR3 protein. The sample yields roughly 50,000 distinct CDR3 sequences, 36% seen once. Sequences were obtained from naive CD8+ T cells from blood, with Jurkat cell RNA spiked in. As to subset: FACS-sorted CD8+CD4-CCR7+CD45RA+ naive T cells. These receptors were collected from a human donor in good health. Some libraries in this study had Jurkat cell RNA spiked in.

This clonotype was detected a few times. The V and J genes are TRBV11-2 and TRBJ2-3, with D maybe TRBD1 (5 bases). This CDR3 contains 14 residues. V was trimmed by 5 bases and J by 4 bases, leaving 13 bases between them. Germline CDR1 and CDR2: SGHAT and FQNNGV. Written as DNA, the CDR3 is TGTGCCAGCAGCCCGAAATGGGGCCCAGATACGCAGTATTTT. Its protein product is CASSPKWGPDTQYF.

The chain recombines TRBV9 with TRBJ2-7, with D tentatively TRBD2 (5 bases). The CDR3 has 12 amino acids. V lost 3 bases to trimming and J lost 4 bases, with 8 bases between them. CDR1 SGDLS and CDR2 YYNGEE come from the germline V gene. CDR3 in amino acids: CASSGPGYEQYF. CDR3 nucleotide sequence: TGTGCCAGCAGCGGGCCGGGATACGAGCAGTACTTC.

With regard to this clonotype: A much larger clone lies a single base off, so this may be a read error. V is TRBV28 and J is TRBJ1-5; no clear D. Trimming took 3 bases from V and 6 from J, leaving 3 bases between them. In germline, CDR1 is MDHEN, CDR2 SYDVKM. The CDR3 is made up of 11 amino acids. The CDR3 loop reads CASSFGQPQHF. Written as DNA, the CDR3 is TGTGCCAGCAGTTTTGGTCAGCCCCAGCATTTT.

Turning to this clonotype: This may come from a read error, since a much larger clone is one base off. V usage is TRBV7-9 and J usage is TRBJ2-3; D is unresolved. Germline CDR1 is SEHNR and CDR2 is FQNEAQ (reference sequence). CDR3 length: 16 amino acids. V gave up 4 bases and J gave up 3 bases, with 17 bases separating them. CDR3 nucleotides: TGTGCCAGCAGCTCAACCCCTATCGAATTTACAGATACGCAGTATTTT. It translates to CASSSTPIEFTDTQYF.

This clonotype was counted a few times. This chain joins TRBV19 and TRBJ2-3, with 9 bases fitting TRBD2. Germline lookup yields CDR1 LNHDA and CDR2 SQIVND (reference sequence). The CDR3 runs 14 residues. Trimming at V came to 6 bases and at J to 6 bases, leaving 7 bases not matched to a gene. The CDR3 nucleotides read TGTGCCAGTAGATCCGGGACTAGCTGGGATACGCAGTATTTT. It translates to CASRSGTSWDTQYF.

V gene TRBV10-3 combines with J gene TRBJ2-7; 9 nucleotides align to TRBD1. The germline CDR1 and CDR2 sequences are ENHRY and SYGVKD. The ends lost 9 bases at V and 9 bases at J; junction bases unmatched: 15. The CDR3 runs 14 residues. The CDR3 spells CAITRDREFGGQYF. The CDR3 DNA is TGTGCCATAACCCGGGACAGGGAGTTTGGGGGGCAGTACTTC.

The table lists this clonotype with many counts. The chain carries TRBV2 and TRBJ2-6; 7 bases agree with TRBD2. This CDR3 region has 16 residues. Germline V gene data show CDR1 as SNHLY and CDR2 as FYNNEI. Losses at the gene ends were 8 bases for V and 2 bases for J; bases not matched to a gene: 9. The CDR3 sequence: CASAQWEGAGANVLTF. In DNA form, the CDR3 reads TGTGCCAGCGCCCAATGGGAGGGCGCTGGGGCCAACGTCCTGACTTTC.

The chain joins TRBV7-8 to TRBJ2-3; the D gene is possibly TRBD1 (5 bases). This CDR3 contains 17 residues. V gave up 5 bases and J gave up 4 bases, with 22 bases separating them. CDR1 is SGHVS, CDR2 FQNEAQ, per germline. The CDR3 nucleotides are TGTGCCAGCAGCATCTTTGTCGCCCCTAGGGGATCAGATACGCAGTATTTT. Its translation is CASSIFVAPRGSDTQYF.

This clonotype was counted between two and nine times. The chain uses TRBV7-6 and TRBJ2-5, with D uncertain. Deletions cut 6 bases from V and 0 bases from J, with 5 bases between. The CDR3 covers 12 residues. The germline V gene has CDR1 SGHVS and CDR2 FNYEAQ. CDR3 sequence: CASRGNQETQYF. The CDR3 DNA sequence: TGTGCCAGCAGAGGCAACCAAGAGACCCAGTACTTC.

J is TRBJ2-2 and V is TRBV5-6; 9 nucleotides align to TRBD2. Per the germline V gene, CDR1 is SGHDT and CDR2 is YYEEEE. The ends lost 0 bases at V and 1 base at J; junction bases unmatched: 4. The CDR3 spans 17 residues. The CDR3 DNA reads TGTGCCAGCAGCTTGGCTATAGCGGGAGTGAACACCGGGGAGCTGTTTTTT. This codes for CASSLAIAGVNTGELFF.

This clonotype occurred many times. CDR3 in DNA: TGTGCCAGCAGCTTAGTTGACAGGGGGCATTCCTCTGAAGCTTTCTTT. Residues: CASSLVDRGHSSEAFF. The chain employs TRBV7-6 and TRBJ1-1; 10 nucleotides line up with TRBD1. Germline V gene lookup returns CDR1 SGHVS and CDR2 FNYEAQ. The CDR3 extends over 16 amino acids. V lost 1 base to trimming and J lost 6 bases; unmatched junction nucleotides: 8.

Many counts were recorded for this clonotype. This CDR3 reads CASSLIATQANYGYTF. Written as DNA, the CDR3 is TGTGCCAGCAGCTTAATTGCTACACAAGCTAACTATGGCTACACCTTC. V gene TRBV7-9 combines with J gene TRBJ1-2; D not resolved. Trimming shortened V by 2 bases and J by 0 bases, and 13 bases separated the two germline ends. The length of the CDR3 is 16 residues. CDR1 is SEHNR and CDR2 is FQNEAQ in the germline V gene (reference sequence).

This clonotype has at least ten counts. The chain links TRBV28 to TRBJ2-5; tentatively, D is TRBD1 (6 bases). Trimming took 7 bases from V and 2 from J, leaving 11 bases between them. The CDR3 consists of 13 residues. Germline V CDR1 and CDR2: MDHEN, SYDVKM. In DNA form, the CDR3 reads TGTGCCAGCACCCACAGGGATCAAGAGACCCAGTACTTC. Its translation: CASTHRDQETQYF.

In regard to this clonotype: This CDR3 fails to terminate in the conserved phenylalanine or tryptophan, so it likely reflects a read error. The chain combines TRBV5-6 with TRBJ1-1; D remains ambiguous. Germline V gene sequence: CDR1 SGHDT, CDR2 YYEEEE. The CDR3 runs 15 residues. The CDR3 loop is CASSLAGRPNAEAFS. The DNA of the CDR3 is TGTGCCAGCAGCTTGGCCGGGCGGCCGAACGCTGAAGCTTTCTCT.

This clonotype showed up many times. V and J are TRBV20-1 and TRBJ2-3, with TRBD1 matching over 7 bases. Per the germline V gene, CDR1 is DFQATT and CDR2 is SNEGSKA (reference sequence). The CDR3 is made up of 11 amino acids. J was trimmed by 9 bases and V by 4 bases; bases with no gene match: 4. DNA of the CDR3: TGCAGTGCTACCACAGGGGTGACGCAGTATTTT. Amino acids: CSATTGVTQYF.

This chain links TRBV6-5 with TRBJ2-1; the D gene could be TRBD1 or TRBD2 (5 bases each). The CDR3 sequence is 13 residues long. With 7 bases removed from V and 6 bases from J, the gap between germline ends came to 13 bases. CDR1 is MNHEY, CDR2 SVGAGI, per germline. DNA for the CDR3: TGTGCCAGCAATCTCCCCGGGGCCAATGAGCAGTTCTTC. Residues: CASNLPGANEQFF.

This clonotype has a handful of counts. This rearrangement joins TRBV23-1 to TRBJ2-3, with 7 nucleotides matching TRBD2. TRBV23-1 is filed as an ORF, its function uncertain. The CDR3 totals 15 residues. V was clipped by 0 bases and J by 5 bases; unmatched bases: 5. DNA of the CDR3: TGCGCCAGCAGTCAATCGGGGGGGGAGGAAGATACGCAGTATTTT. It translates to CASSQSGGEEDTQYF.

This clonotype is labeled medium-sized. The rearrangement links TRBV29-1 to TRBJ2-3, with 7 bases lining up with TRBD2. The CDR3 contains 13 residues. V lost 7 bases to trimming and J lost 5 bases; unmatched junction nucleotides: 9. CDR1 SQVTM and CDR2 ANQGSEA come from the germline V gene. In DNA form, the CDR3 reads TGCAGCGCGACGGGAGGCGACGTAGATACGCAGTATTTT. The encoded protein is CSATGGDVDTQYF.

Concerning this clonotype: Germline and junction disagree at one end, which may indicate a read error. CDR3 protein: CASNLVTGLPYEQYF. Here the CDR3 DNA reads TGTGCCAGCAACTTAGTTACGGGACTCCCCTACGAGCAGTACTTC. This sequence joins TRBV11-2 and TRBJ2-7; D may be TRBD2 (6 bases). This CDR3 contains 15 residues. Germline V gene lookup returns CDR1 SGHAT and CDR2 FQNNGV.

A remark on this clonotype: This could be a read error, since a much larger clone is one nucleotide away. The chain uses TRBV7-6 and TRBJ2-2; 8 bases fit TRBD2. J was trimmed by 6 bases and V by 5 bases; bases with no gene match: 8. This CDR3 is built from 15 residues. CDR1 and CDR2 from the germline V gene are SGHVS and FNYEAQ. CDR3 amino acids: CASSAGAGEAGELFF. The DNA of the CDR3 is TGTGCCAGCAGCGCCGGAGCGGGAGAGGCCGGGGAGCTGTTTTTT.

The rearrangement links TRBV6-5 to TRBJ2-6; a weak D match, TRBD2 (5 bases). CDR1 is MNHEY and CDR2 is SVGAGI in the germline V gene. V lost 5 bases to trimming and J lost 1 base, with 15 bases between them. This CDR3 spans 17 amino acids. CDR3 region: CASSRRRAQSGANVLTF. The CDR3, as DNA: TGTGCCAGCAGTCGACGGCGGGCACAATCTGGGGCCAACGTCCTGACTTTC.

The table lists this clonotype with a few counts. The chain links TRBV6-1 to TRBJ1-1; weak D call: TRBD1 (5 bases). Germline CDR1 reads MNHNS; CDR2 reads SASEGT. CDR3 length: 13 residues. V shed 8 bases and J shed 4 bases, with 14 bases lying between them. The DNA for the CDR3 is TGTGCCAGCGGAACGGGGGTAATCACTGAAGCTTTCTTT. This encodes CASGTGVITEAFF.

This clonotype was picked up many times. For the CDR3, the DNA is TGTGCCAGCAGCTCGGGACTCGCGCTCTACGAGCAGTACTTC. Amino acids: CASSSGLALYEQYF. The chain recombines TRBV7-8 with TRBJ2-7, with D perhaps TRBD2 (6 bases). The CDR3 runs to 14 residues. The germline gives CDR1 SGHVS, CDR2 FQNEAQ. V lost 4 bases and J 3 bases, leaving 13 bases between the germline ends. Full variable domain (rest looked up from reference TRBV7-8 and TRBJ2-7): GAGVSQSPRYKVAKRGQDVALRCDPISGHVSLFWYQQALGQGPEFLTYFQNEAQLDKSGLPSDRFFAERPEGSVSTLKIQRTQQEDSAVYLCASSSGLALYEQYFGPGTRLTVT.

This clonotype appeared many times. The chain has TRBV7-9 and TRBJ2-7, with TRBD2 matching over 8 bases. This CDR3 spans 14 amino acids. V trimming: 2 bases; J trimming: 3 bases; junction bases outside the gene matches: 3. CDR1 SEHNR and CDR2 FQNEAQ come from the germline V gene (reference sequence). The CDR3 region has the DNA TGTGCCAGCAGCTTAAGCCTAGCGGGCTACGAGCAGTACTTC. This translates into CASSLSLAGYEQYF.

Comments on this clonotype: Germline and junction disagree at one end, which may indicate a read error. This chain uses TRBV20-1 with TRBJ2-3; TRBD2 aligns across 11 bases. Germline loops: CDR1 DFQATT, CDR2 SNEGSKA (reference sequence). The CDR3 spans 16 residues. The CDR3: CSAREIAGGSTDSQYF. Here the CDR3 DNA reads TGCAGTGCTAGAGAGATAGCGGGAGGGAGCACAGATTCGCAGTATTTT.

This clonotype was seen a few times. This sequence joins TRBV9 and TRBJ2-2; TRBD1 aligns across 9 bases. V lost 6 bases and J lost 3; bases outside the gene matches: 3. Looked up from germline, CDR1 is SGDLS and CDR2 is YYNGEE. This CDR3 is built from 14 residues. The CDR3 loop reads CASNRDRDTGELFF. CDR3 nucleotides: TGTGCCAGCAACCGGGACAGGGACACCGGGGAGCTGTTTTTT.

Comments on this clonotype: One base away lies a much larger clone, so this may be a sequencing read error. This chain uses TRBV14 with TRBJ2-5; no reliable D call. Germline CDR1 and CDR2: SGHDN and FVKESK. The CDR3 totals 13 residues. CDR3 nucleotides: TGTGCCAGCAGCCAATGGGCCCAAGAGACCCCGTACTTC. This codes for CASSQWAQETPYF.

This clonotype was detected ten times or more. The V call is TRBV19, the J call TRBJ1-5, with 8 bases lining up with TRBD1. This CDR3 is 17 amino acids long. Per germline, CDR1 LNHDA and CDR2 SQIVND (reference sequence). Trimming at V came to 4 bases and at J to 0 bases, leaving 8 bases not matched to a gene. The CDR3 nucleotides read TGTGCCAGTAGTACTCAGAGGGGACAGGATAGCAATCAGCCCCAGCATTTT. Its translation is CASSTQRGQDSNQPQHF.

Points on this clonotype: This may be a read error: a much more frequent sequence differs by one nucleotide. The chain links TRBV7-9 to TRBJ1-5; the D is unclear. The DNA end favors TRBJ2-3, so the J call may be wrong. This CDR3 has 13 residues. Germline V gene data show CDR1 as SEHNR and CDR2 as FQNEAQ (reference sequence). Here the CDR3 DNA reads TGTGCCAGCAGCTTAGACGTCGACCAGCCCCAGTATTTT. It yields the protein CASSLDVDQPQYF.